The source of this T cell receptor (beta chain) is a study of T cell responses to AZD1222 COVID-19 vaccine (dated by TCRdb to the early 2020s). In the study overall: AZD1222 recipients given second doses at about 4 weeks or at about 12 weeks were pooled, since spike-specific TCR depth and breadth were not found to differ between the two schedules. Trial participants were enrolled by age into 18-55, 56-69 and 70-plus year subgroups, with around 150, 28 and 57 TCR-sequenced participants respectively. TCR sequencing covered some 250 trial participants: 200 to 220 given two doses of AZD1222 and around 26 given two doses of MenACWY control vaccine. What the authors observed across the whole study: A significant rise in spike-specific TCR breadth and depth was observed after two AZD1222 doses relative to day 0 and relative to MenACWY recipients. The vaccine-associated CD4 TCRs covered the entire spike protein, and the dominant responses fell in regions 160-218 and 743-854. In the small 56-69-year group, the increase in depth fell short of significance, most likely because of low power. Because no samples from the day 14 peak response were available, repertoires could be characterized only after the peak T cell response. Most participants were white British and females outnumbered males, and the authors suggested that clonal diversity may have been underestimated. Conclusions about previously exposed vaccinees are limited, since just five or six AZD1222 recipients were seropositive for SARS-CoV-2 at baseline. Reportedly, close to half of the unique spike-specific TCRs recognized epitopes lying outside the regions that are mutated in the B.1.351 and B.1.1.7 variants.

The CDR3 runs 19 residues from the cysteine to the phenylalanine. The kept DNA is CDR3 alone, 57 bases in frame from the first base. V lost 5 bases and J lost 2 bases, and the count of bases not matched to a germline gene is 12. Per the germline V gene, SGHAT is the CDR1 and FQNNGV is the CDR2. As concerns this clone: It lacks a known antigen. No much larger clone is present one base from it, and per-base qualities are unavailable.

The CDR3 regions of human TCRbeta chains were subjected to immunosequencing. From the authors' description of their analysis: Repertoire TCRs were checked for matches against a reference library of SARS-CoV-2-specific TCRs that had been generated using the MIRA antigen-specificity platform. Breadth was defined as the fraction of unique TCRs that were SARS-CoV-2-associated. Depth was defined as the fraction of total T cells that were SARS-CoV-2-associated. Each spike-specific TCR was assigned to its reactive spike region and to a CD4 or CD8 class using the MIRA data. Log10-transformed breadth and depth values were compared by one-way ANOVA with Sidak's multiple comparisons tests. TCRdb took over this immuneACCESS table, retaining in-frame rearrangements with V and J assigned. Such tables are incomplete; in checked studies, under half of the missing clones stem from an unresolved V gene, and the remainder is unexplained. V, J and clone size are those of that table, while D and trimming were read from the DNA. Here the sample has 90,000 to 120,000 clones; 90% to 95% occur a single time. The ten largest clones represent approximately 22% of the sample.

What the time point label conveys for this sample: baseline before first vaccination. Vaccinee samples were obtained from the UK trials COV001 and COV002, which included a single-blind randomized controlled phase 2/3 trial of AZD1222 (ChAdOx1 nCoV-19) in healthy adults. For TCRbeta chain sequencing, PBMC samples were collected from trial participants at day 0 and at day 28 after the second dose. This TCR came from an adult in good health. The chain is encoded by TRBV11-2 joined to TRBJ1-4; the central 12 bases match TRBD1. This sample comprised peripheral blood, obtained on day 0 of AZD1222 vaccination. Here is the DNA: TGTGCCAGCAGCCAAGGGGACAGGGGGCTTAGTTGGACTAATGAAAAACTGTTTTTT. This gives the protein CASSQGDRGLSWTNEKLFF.